These T cell receptor beta chains were read from a single sample in a study of brain T cells in children with intractable seizures. Libraries were prepared by immunoSEQ multiplex PCR; TCRdb keeps only in-frame clonotypes and omits some of them. The table lists 65,000 to 85,000 clones, 85% to 95% of them singletons. The sequencing used peripheral blood, collected at surgery. The receptors were sampled from a boy under three years old with tuberous sclerosis and intractable seizures. The CDR3 runs from the conserved cysteine through the conserved F or W. A D gene is named only where the DNA matches it firmly. Size values are once, few and many counts, or a class for expanded clones, and some rows have none.

-,TRBJ1-1,TRBV28,-,CASSPPGEVEAFF,TGTGCCAGCAGTCCCCCCGGGGAGGTTGAAGCTTTCTTT
-,TRBJ1-6,TRBV6-6,-,CASSYKGLNSPLHF,TGTGCCAGCAGTTACAAGGGGCTTAATTCACCCCTCCACTTT
TRBD2,TRBJ2-1,TRBV4-1,-,CASSQGLAQANEQFF,TGCGCCAGCAGCCAAGGACTAGCCCAGGCCAATGAGCAGTTCTTC
TRBD1,TRBJ1-6,TRBV6-5,few,CASSHQGPGGSPLHF,TGTGCCAGCAGTCACCAGGGCCCAGGGGGCTCACCCCTCCACTTT
-,TRBJ2-1,TRBV5-4,-,CASSLDPNNEQFF,TGTGCCAGCAGCTTGGACCCTAACAATGAGCAGTTCTTC
-,TRBJ2-1,TRBV11-2,-,CASSLEGSGNEQFF,TGTGCCAGCAGCTTAGAGGGTAGCGGCAATGAGCAGTTCTTC
TRBD1,TRBJ2-7,TRBV3-1/TRBV3-2,-,CASSQVHDRGYEQYF,TGTGCCAGCAGCCAAGTTCACGACAGGGGCTACGAGCAGTACTTC
-,TRBJ1-5,TRBV4-2,-,CASSQDSTGKKGGPQHF,TGTGCCAGCAGCCAAGATTCAACAGGCAAAAAAGGAGGGCCCCAGCATTTT
-,TRBJ1-1,TRBV5-1,-,CASSLALGGDMNTEAFF,TGCGCCAGCAGCTTGGCCTTAGGGGGTGATATGAACACTGAAGCTTTCTTT
TRBD2,TRBJ2-7,TRBV6-6,-,CAALTSGYEQYF,TGTGCCGCCCTAACTAGCGGCTACGAGCAGTACTTC
TRBD1,TRBJ1-5,TRBV7-2,-,CASSFGTGVYQPQHF,TGTGCCAGCAGCTTCGGGACAGGGGTCTATCAGCCCCAGCATTTT
-,TRBJ2-1,TRBV3-1/TRBV3-2,-,CASSPQNFMRYNEQFF,TGTGCCAGCAGCCCCCAGAACTTCATGAGGTACAATGAGCAGTTCTTC
TRBD1,TRBJ1-1,TRBV19,-,CASRNLTGLWTEAFF,TGTGCCAGTAGGAATCTGACAGGGCTTTGGACTGAAGCTTTCTTT
-,TRBJ2-7,TRBV29-1,-,CSVETSLQGSPYEQYF,TGCAGCGTTGAAACGTCATTACAGGGTTCTCCCTACGAGCAGTACTTC
-,TRBJ2-3,TRBV15,once,CATSRDWGAKDTQYF,TGTGCCACCAGCAGAGATTGGGGGGCCAAAGATACGCAGTATTTT
-,TRBJ1-5,TRBV2,-,CASSFGVHQPQHF,TGTGCCAGCAGTTTCGGGGTTCATCAGCCCCAGCATTTT
TRBD1,TRBJ2-1,TRBV11-3,-,CASSLVGQGNEQFF,TGTGCCAGCAGCTTAGTTGGACAGGGCAATGAGCAGTTCTTC
-,TRBJ2-5,TRBV19,-,CASSIQFQETQYF,TGTGCCAGTAGTATCCAGTTCCAAGAGACCCAGTACTTC
-,TRBJ1-5,TRBV6-5,-,CASSYSGANQPQHF,TGTGCCAGCAGTTACTCGGGGGCTAATCAGCCCCAGCATTTT
-,TRBJ1-2,TRBV5-6,-,CASSLDAGNGYTF,TGTGCCAGCAGCTTGGATGCAGGGAATGGCTACACCTTC
-,TRBJ2-7,TRBV3-1/TRBV3-2,-,CASSQGLYEQYF,TGTGCCAGCAGCCAAGGGCTCTACGAGCAGTACTTC
-,TRBJ1-1,TRBV6-1,-,CASSSPGGTEAFF,TGTGCCAGCAGTTCCCCGGGAGGCACTGAAGCTTTCTTT
-,TRBJ2-1,TRBV9,-,CASSEAGGNEQFF,TGTGCCAGCAGCGAGGCGGGTGGAAATGAGCAGTTCTTC
-,TRBJ1-1,TRBV4-2,-,CASSQGAGRAFF,TGTGCCAGCAGCCAGGGGGCAGGGCGAGCTTTCTTT
TRBD1,TRBJ1-2,TRBV7-9,-,CASSLATPGTGGGYTF,TGTGCCAGCAGCTTAGCAACCCCCGGGACAGGGGGCGGCTACACCTTC
-,TRBJ2-1,TRBV9,-,CASSVTPTNEQFF,TGTGCCAGCAGCGTAACGCCTACCAATGAGCAGTTCTTC
-,TRBJ2-5,TRBV19,-,CASNQRRGQETQYF,TGTGCCAGTAACCAGCGGAGGGGTCAAGAGACCCAGTACTTC
-,TRBJ2-5,TRBV7-9,-,CASSLVKGGETQYF,TGTGCCAGCAGCTTAGTGAAGGGGGGGGAGACCCAGTACTTC
-,TRBJ1-2,TRBV28,-,CASSLLPPYGYTF,TGTGCCAGCAGTTTATTGCCACCCTATGGCTACACCTTC
-,TRBJ1-2,TRBV7-9,-,CASSPYPAGYTF,TGTGCCAGCAGCCCCTATCCCGCAGGCTACACCTTC